This T cell receptor beta chain was profiled in a study of blood T cell repertoires in COVID-19. Study details: Italy, Spain and the United States were the sources of the convalescent and acute COVID-19 samples.

Only in-frame clones appear in the TCRdb table, and some are missing; sequencing was by immunoSEQ multiplex PCR. The sample lists 200,000 to 250,000 clones; 86% were seen once. From germline, CDR1 is MNHEY and CDR2 SMNVEV (reference sequence). The CDR3 is 16 residues long. V lost 3 bases to trimming and J lost 7 bases, with 18 bases between them. This clone has a handful of counts. Clinical history reported by participants formed the basis on which cohorts were assigned. This sequence joins TRBV27 and TRBJ2-2, with a possible D match to TRBD1 (5 bases). Specimen: PBMCs or T cells enriched from blood (not recorded which). This TCR came from a man aged 35-49 years who had recovered from COVID-19. CDR3 in DNA: TGTGCCAGCAGTTTTCAGGGCCCGCTTTTGGACGGGGAGCTGTTTTTT. This translates into CASSFQGPLLDGELFF.